This passage covers 15 T cell receptor beta chains from one sample sequenced in a study of somatic mutations in cytotoxic T cells in rheumatoid arthritis (dated by TCRdb to the late 2010s). The library was built by means of the immunoSEQ multiplex PCR assay. TCRdb's version of the immuneACCESS table is confined to in-frame rearrangements and falls short of the full clone set. An unresolved V gene accounts for under half of the shortfall where checked; the remainder is of unknown origin. The table for this sample lists roughly 12,000 clones; approximately 80% of them were counted only once. The ten biggest clones cover roughly an eighth of the sample. The sequenced sample was CD8+ T cells sorted from blood. The origin of the receptors is a middle-aged man in good health.

This chain uses TRBV30 with TRBJ1-1; a weak D match, TRBD1 (6 bases). The CDR3 is made up of 12 amino acids. Germline V gives CDR1 GTSNPN, CDR2 SVGIG (reference sequence). The V end was cut by 1 base, the J end by 7 bases, with 10 bases between. CDR3 coding DNA: TGTGCCTGGAGTGAAACAGGGCTTGAAGCTTTCTTT. This sequence encodes CAWSETGLEAFF.

In regard to this clone: This sample also contains other DNA sequences that code for the same CDR3. The genes are TRBV4-3 and TRBJ2-7; D gene uncertain. The germline V gene encodes CDR1 LGHNA and CDR2 YSLEER. V was cut by 3 bases and J by 6 bases, with 9 bases left in between. The CDR3 has 12 amino acids. CDR3 in DNA: TGCGCCAGCAGCCACGGAAGGGCCGAGCAGTACTTC. Its protein product is CASSHGRAEQYF.

The chain has TRBV9 and TRBJ2-6, with TRBD1 matching 12 bases. V trimming: 4 bases; J trimming: 1 base; junction bases outside the gene matches: 21. From germline, CDR1 is SGDLS and CDR2 YYNGEE. CDR3 length: 23 amino acids. DNA of the CDR3: TGTGCCAGCAGCCCCAGGGACAGGGGGCAGCAGGGTTTAGCGCAGTCTGGGGCCAACGTCCTGACTTTC. As protein: CASSPRDRGQQGLAQSGANVLTF.

J is TRBJ2-1 and V is TRBV28; 7 bases are shared with TRBD1. From germline, CDR1 is MDHEN and CDR2 SYDVKM. The ends lost 2 bases at V and 3 bases at J; junction bases unmatched: 1. This CDR3 spans 14 amino acids. CDR3 residues: CASSLGTDYNEQFF. CDR3 DNA sequence: TGTGCCAGCAGTTTAGGGACAGACTACAATGAGCAGTTCTTC.

This chain uses TRBV7-3 with TRBJ2-6, with 10 bases identical to TRBD1. The CDR3 totals 18 residues. CDR1 and CDR2 (germline): SGHTA, FQGTGA. The V and J ends lost 5 bases and 4 bases, in that order; junction bases with no gene match: 11. The CDR3 nucleotides read TGTGCCAGCAGCCTCTCGTGGACAGGGGGATCCGGGGCCAACGTCCTGACTTTC. It translates to CASSLSWTGGSGANVLTF.

The V gene is TRBV10-1, the J gene TRBJ1-2; TRBD1 aligns across 9 bases. This CDR3 has 15 amino acids. J lost 1 base, V lost 3 bases, and 3 bases had no gene match. The V gene's germline CDR1 is WNHNN and CDR2 SYGVQD (reference sequence). DNA for the CDR3: TGCGCCAGCAGTGACCCGGGACAGGGTAACTATGGCTACACCTTC. Its translation: CASSDPGQGNYGYTF.

This chain uses TRBV13 with TRBJ2-2; 9 nucleotides match TRBD2. The CDR3 is 15 residues long. The V gene end was trimmed by 10 bases and the J gene end by 4 bases; junction bases not matched to a gene: 10. The germline V gene encodes CDR1 PRHDT and CDR2 FYEKMQ (reference sequence). CDR3 sequence (DNA): TGTGCCACCAAGAGCCTAGCGGGAACCACCGGGGAGCTGTTTTTT. Its protein product is CATKSLAGTTGELFF.

The count of this clone is one. The V call is TRBV6-6, the J call TRBJ1-2, with D maybe TRBD1 (5 bases). The germline CDR1 and CDR2 sequences are MNHNY and SVGAGI (reference sequence). The CDR3 loop spans 12 amino acids. V shed 3 bases and J shed 8 bases, with 10 bases lying between them. DNA of the CDR3: TGTGCCAGCAGTTATGGCGGGGCCGGCTACACCTTC. Amino acid sequence: CASSYGGAGYTF.

The rearrangement joins TRBV7-2 to TRBJ2-3; TRBD1 might be the D (5 bases). Trimming left V 7 bases short and J 0 bases short, with 11 bases between. Germline CDR1 SGHTA, CDR2 FQGNSA. The CDR3 is made up of 14 amino acids. CDR3 in amino acids: CASTIWGSTDTQYF. Written as DNA, the CDR3 is TGTGCCAGCACCATATGGGGCAGCACAGATACGCAGTATTTT.

The chain uses TRBV4-1 and TRBJ2-3; 9 bases align to TRBD2. CDR3 length equals 16 residues. Germline V gene data show CDR1 as MGHRA and CDR2 as YSYEKL. V lost 0 bases to trimming and J lost 4 bases; unmatched junction nucleotides: 5. For the CDR3, the DNA is TGCGCCAGCAGCCAAGATTACGCGGGAGGGGCAGATACGCAGTATTTT. This gives the protein CASSQDYAGGADTQYF.

This clone is categorized as medium-sized. This chain links TRBV18 with TRBJ2-2, with 8 bases aligning to TRBD1. V shed 0 bases and J 1 base; nucleotides not matched to a gene: 4. CDR1 KGHSH and CDR2 LQKENI come from the germline V gene. The CDR3 has 17 amino acids. The DNA of the CDR3 is TGTGCCAGCTCACCACCGGGACAGGTGTGGAACACCGGGGAGCTGTTTTTT. It encodes CASSPPGQVWNTGELFF.

V is TRBV6-5 and J is TRBJ2-1, with 7 positions matching TRBD1. With 1 base clipped from V and 6 bases from J, the junction kept 3 bases outside the gene matches. Germline V lookup: CDR1 MNHEY, CDR2 SVGAGI. The CDR3 is 14 residues long. The CDR3 DNA reads TGTGCCAGCAGTTACTTTCGACAGGGCAATGAGCAGTTCTTC. Translating gives CASSYFRQGNEQFF.

This clone was observed a few times. This chain joins TRBV11-2 and TRBJ2-1, with D perhaps matching TRBD1 (6 bases). Trimming shortened V by 9 bases and J by 4 bases, and 10 bases separated the two germline ends. CDR3 length: 12 residues. Germline V gene sequence: CDR1 SGHAT, CDR2 FQNNGV. The CDR3 DNA reads as TGTGCCAGTGAAACAGGGTACAATGAGCAGTTCTTC. It encodes CASETGYNEQFF.

The V gene is TRBV4-1, the J gene TRBJ1-3; D is perhaps TRBD1 or TRBD2 (6 bases each). The last part of the DNA fits TRBJ2-2 better; the J call may be wrong. CDR3 length: 16 residues. The V gene's germline CDR1 is MGHRA and CDR2 YSYEKL. DNA for the CDR3: TGCGCCAGCAGCCAAAGATCAGGGGACTCCACCGGGGAGCTGTTTTTT. It is translated as CASSQRSGDSTGELFF.

This clone came up once. V usage is TRBV5-8 and J usage is TRBJ2-7; D is undetermined. The length of the CDR3 is 11 residues. Germline V gives CDR1 SGHTS, CDR2 YDEGEE. Trimming took 0 bases from V and 6 from J, leaving 4 bases between them. The CDR3 region is CASSLDGEQYF. CDR3 DNA sequence: TGTGCCAGCAGCTTGGATGGCGAGCAGTACTTC.